These 19 T cell receptor beta chains originate from one sample sequenced in a study of blood T cell repertoires in COVID-19. Assay used: immunoSEQ multiplex PCR; TCRdb lists only in-frame clones, some missing. This table holds about 280,000 clones, over 75% found once. The material sequenced was peripheral blood. These receptors all stem from a man aged 50 to 60 with active or convalescent COVID-19.

This clone was counted a few times. The chain carries TRBV27 and TRBJ1-1; the match to TRBD1 covers 9 bases. The CDR3 runs 15 residues. Germline CDR1 and CDR2: MNHEY and SMNVEV (reference sequence). The J segment lost 1 base and the V segment lost 7 bases, leaving 7 bases of the junction unmatched. The CDR3 DNA is TGTGCCAGCATCGGAGGGACAGGGTGGAACACTGAAGCTTTCTTT. Translation: CASIGGTGWNTEAFF.

In its sample, this clone was seen a few times. This sequence joins TRBV30 and TRBJ1-6; perhaps TRBD1 as D (6 bases). CDR3 length: 16 residues. Per germline, CDR1 GTSNPN and CDR2 SVGIG (reference sequence). V lost 3 bases and J 4 bases, leaving 16 bases between the germline ends. In DNA, the CDR3 is TGTGCCTGGAGCGCCTCGAGGACAGATTATAATTCACCCCTCCACTTT. It translates to CAWSASRTDYNSPLHF.

This clone was recorded once. This chain joins TRBV9 and TRBJ2-7, with 8 nucleotides matching TRBD1. Looked up from germline, CDR1 is SGDLS and CDR2 is YYNGEE. The V gene end was trimmed by 4 bases and the J gene end by 0 bases; junction bases not matched to a gene: 6. This CDR3 region has 15 residues. CDR3: CASSPTDRASYEQYF. The DNA for the CDR3 is TGTGCCAGCAGCCCGACGGACAGGGCCTCCTACGAGCAGTACTTC.

This sequence joins TRBV3-1 (or the pseudogene TRBV3-2) and TRBJ2-7; unclear D gene. V was trimmed by 3 bases and J by 2 bases, leaving 29 bases between them. Germline loops: CDR1 LGHDT, CDR2 YNNKEL (reference sequence). The CDR3 has 20 residues. The CDR3 DNA sequence: TGTGCCAGCAGCCAGTTCCCACCCGATTACCTCACAGAGTATACCTACGAGCAGTACTTC. Encoded protein: CASSQFPPDYLTEYTYEQYF.

The chain is built from TRBV9 and TRBJ2-1; D is perhaps TRBD2 (6 bases). CDR3 length: 18 amino acids. With 1 base removed from V and 6 bases from J, the gap between germline ends came to 23 bases. Germline CDR1 is SGDLS and CDR2 is YYNGEE. This chain's CDR3 is CASSVTPSGGQGGNEQFF. The DNA for the CDR3 is TGTGCCAGCAGCGTAACGCCGTCAGGTGGGCAGGGAGGCAATGAGCAGTTCTTC.

The V gene is TRBV30, the J gene TRBJ1-5, with TRBD1 as a possible D gene (5 bases). V was pared by 0 bases and J by 7 bases, with 13 bases between. The CDR3 loop spans 14 amino acids. The germline CDR1 and CDR2 sequences are GTSNPN and SVGIG (reference sequence). The DNA of the CDR3 is TGTGCCTGGAGTGTGGGAGGGACCCTCCAGCCCCAGCATTTT. It codes for CAWSVGGTLQPQHF.

This chain joins TRBV30 and TRBJ2-2, with a weak D call TRBD1 (5 bases). Trimming pared 4 bases from V and 0 bases from J, leaving 12 bases between. Germline assignment: CDR1 GTSNPN and CDR2 SVGIG (reference sequence). The CDR3 sequence is 15 residues long. The CDR3 region is CAWNYRRTNTGELFF. CDR3 DNA sequence: TGTGCCTGGAACTACAGGCGGACGAACACCGGGGAGCTGTTTTTT. The whole variable domain, remainder taken from reference TRBV30 and TRBJ2-2, is SQTIHQWPATLVQPVGSPLSLECTVEGTSNPNLYWYRQAAGRGLQLLFYSVGIGQISSEVPQNLSASRPQDRQFILSSKKLLLSDSGFYLCAWNYRRTNTGELFFGEGSRLTVL.

The chain couples TRBV4-2 to TRBJ2-3, with D uncertain. The CDR3 spans 16 residues. V lost 1 base, J lost 7 bases, and 18 bases lay in between. Germline V CDR1 and CDR2: LGHNA, YNFKEQ. As DNA, the CDR3 is TGTGCCAGCAGCCAAGTGACTGCTAGTACTGTCAATACGCAGTATTTT. This sequence encodes CASSQVTASTVNTQYF.

This chain uses TRBV2 with TRBJ2-5; D unresolved. The length of the CDR3 is 14 residues. Per the germline V gene, CDR1 is SNHLY and CDR2 is FYNNEI. The V end lost 3 bases, the J end lost 0 bases, and 8 bases lay between the germline ends. Here the CDR3 reads CASSEAVYQETQYF. Here the CDR3 DNA reads TGTGCCAGCAGTGAGGCAGTTTACCAAGAGACCCAGTACTTC.

The chain uses TRBV27 and TRBJ1-1, with a tentative D call TRBD1 (5 bases). The CDR3 length is 14 residues. V lost 3 bases, J lost 3 bases, and 11 bases lay in between. Germline assignment: CDR1 MNHEY and CDR2 SMNVEV (reference sequence). Written as DNA, the CDR3 is TGTGCCAGCAGTTTTTGGCAGGGTGACACTGAAGCTTTCTTT. This sequence encodes CASSFWQGDTEAFF.

V gene TRBV30 combines with J gene TRBJ1-2; weak D call: TRBD1 (5 bases). With 2 bases removed from V and 3 bases from J, the gap between germline ends came to 16 bases. The CDR3 runs 15 residues. The germline CDR1 and CDR2 sequences are GTSNPN and SVGIG (reference sequence). The CDR3 DNA sequence: TGTGCCTGGAGTATGTTCCAGGGAAGTGACTATGGCTACACCTTC. Protein: CAWSMFQGSDYGYTF.

The rearrangement joins TRBV12-2 to TRBJ2-5; no check of the table's D call, TRBD2, against the DNA was made. TRBV12-2 is annotated as a pseudogene. The CDR3 length is 19 residues. This CDR3 is CASRTGPSGRLIGQETQYF. In nucleotides, the CDR3 is TGTGCAAGTCGGACCGGTCCTAGCGGGAGGCTCATTGGTCAAGAGACCCAGTACTTC.

The rearrangement joins TRBV9 to TRBJ1-5; 7 positions match TRBD1. The CDR3 extends over 14 amino acids. Germline CDR1 SGDLS, CDR2 YYNGEE. With V trimmed by 3 bases and J by 2 bases, 2 bases remained unmatched. CDR3 amino acids: CASSAQGGNQPQHF. The DNA for the CDR3 is TGTGCCAGCAGCGCCCAGGGGGGCAATCAGCCCCAGCATTTT. The full variable domain, in which reference TRBV9 and TRBJ1-5 provide the parts outside the CDR3, is DSGVTQTPKHLITATGQRVTLRCSPRSGDLSVYWYQQSLDQGLQFLIQYYNGEERAKGNILERFSAQQFPDLHSELNLSSLELGDSALYFCASSAQGGNQPQHFGDGTRLSIL.

This clone was counted once. The chain joins TRBV5-6 to TRBJ2-7; D is unclear. Germline CDR1 SGHDT, CDR2 YYEEEE. The V end was cut by 0 bases, the J end by 6 bases, with 10 bases between. The CDR3 consists of 13 residues. The CDR3 protein is CASSLAVGFEQYF. DNA for the CDR3: TGTGCCAGCAGCTTGGCGGTCGGGTTCGAGCAGTACTTC.

The J gene is TRBJ2-7, the V gene TRBV27; possibly TRBD2 for D (6 bases). The V and J ends lost 7 bases and 0 bases respectively, with 13 bases between them. This CDR3 spans 14 amino acids. Germline loops: CDR1 MNHEY, CDR2 SMNVEV (reference sequence). The CDR3: CASMSGLSSYEQYF. The CDR3 DNA reads as TGTGCCAGCATGAGCGGGTTGAGCTCCTACGAGCAGTACTTC.

The chain carries TRBV6-5 and TRBJ1-2; tentative D call: TRBD1 (6 bases). Germline V gives CDR1 MNHEY, CDR2 SVGAGI. This CDR3 is built from 13 residues. V dropped 7 bases and J dropped 4 bases, with 13 bases sitting between them. The CDR3 nucleotides read TGTGCCAGCACCCGGGGCAGGGGCTATGGCTACACCTTC. Amino acid sequence: CASTRGRGYGYTF.

In DNA, the CDR3 is TGTGCCAGCAGACCCTCAGGGGGCGTCTATGGCTACACCTTC. Protein sequence: CASRPSGGVYGYTF. The rearrangement uses TRBV28 and TRBJ1-2; 8 bases fit TRBD1. The CDR3 extends over 14 amino acids. Per germline, CDR1 MDHEN and CDR2 SYDVKM. V lost 6 bases and J lost 4; bases outside the gene matches: 7.

This clone turned up a few times. This sample also contains other DNA sequences that code for the same CDR3. The rearrangement links TRBV9 to TRBJ2-1; a weak D match, TRBD2 (6 bases). CDR1 and CDR2 (germline): SGDLS, YYNGEE. The CDR3 runs 15 residues. Trimming shortened V by 0 bases and J by 2 bases, and 9 bases separated the two germline ends. The CDR3 protein is CASSVVGGTYNEQFF. The CDR3, as DNA: TGTGCCAGCAGCGTAGTTGGCGGGACCTACAATGAGCAGTTCTTC.

V usage is TRBV2 and J usage is TRBJ2-3, with 13 bases lining up with TRBD2. The J segment lost 6 bases and the V segment lost 6 bases, leaving 15 bases of the junction unmatched. The CDR3 runs to 18 residues. Germline V gene data show CDR1 as SNHLY and CDR2 as FYNNEI. This CDR3 reads CASRGRTSGRKAGDTQYF. CDR3 DNA: TGTGCCAGCAGGGGGCGGACTAGCGGGAGAAAGGCAGGGGATACGCAGTATTTT.